This T cell receptor beta chain was sequenced in a study of blood T cells in healthy people across ages. Study-level results: Comparison with aged donors showed that long-lived donors had more naive CD4+ cells and higher diversity.

Through a sample-barcoded 5' primer and a J-beta primer mix, a second PCR was run for roughly 6 to 11 cycles. TCRdb re-analysed the 5' RACE reads in MiXCR, keeping a single row per CDR3 protein. The sample has hundreds of thousands of distinct CDR3 sequences; around 46% are singletons. The CDR3 length is 12 residues. By frequency in the sample, this clonotype is medium-sized. No antigen is known for it. The junction shows a germline mismatch at one end, possibly a read error. Sequenced: blood. The V and J genes are TRBV12-3 or TRBV12-4 and TRBJ2-7, with D uncertain. The sequence was collected from a woman aged 55-69 years in good health. CDR3 nucleotides: TGTGCCAGCAGCTTAGGAGCGTACGAGCAGTACTTC. Its protein product is CASSLGAYEQYF.